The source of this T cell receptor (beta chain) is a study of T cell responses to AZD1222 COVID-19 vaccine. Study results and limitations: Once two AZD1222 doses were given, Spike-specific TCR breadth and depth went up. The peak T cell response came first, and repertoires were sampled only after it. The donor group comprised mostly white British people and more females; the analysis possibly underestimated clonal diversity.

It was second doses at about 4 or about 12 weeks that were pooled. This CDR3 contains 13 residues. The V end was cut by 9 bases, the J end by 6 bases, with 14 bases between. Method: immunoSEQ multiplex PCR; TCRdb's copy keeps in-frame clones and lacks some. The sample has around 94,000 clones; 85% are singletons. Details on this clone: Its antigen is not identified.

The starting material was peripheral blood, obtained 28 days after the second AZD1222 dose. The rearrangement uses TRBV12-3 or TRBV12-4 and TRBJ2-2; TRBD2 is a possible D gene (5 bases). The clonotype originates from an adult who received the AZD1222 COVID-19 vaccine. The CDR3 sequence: CASSPSGPGELFF. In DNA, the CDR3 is TGTGCCAGTTCTCCGAGCGGTCCCGGGGAGCTGTTTTTT.